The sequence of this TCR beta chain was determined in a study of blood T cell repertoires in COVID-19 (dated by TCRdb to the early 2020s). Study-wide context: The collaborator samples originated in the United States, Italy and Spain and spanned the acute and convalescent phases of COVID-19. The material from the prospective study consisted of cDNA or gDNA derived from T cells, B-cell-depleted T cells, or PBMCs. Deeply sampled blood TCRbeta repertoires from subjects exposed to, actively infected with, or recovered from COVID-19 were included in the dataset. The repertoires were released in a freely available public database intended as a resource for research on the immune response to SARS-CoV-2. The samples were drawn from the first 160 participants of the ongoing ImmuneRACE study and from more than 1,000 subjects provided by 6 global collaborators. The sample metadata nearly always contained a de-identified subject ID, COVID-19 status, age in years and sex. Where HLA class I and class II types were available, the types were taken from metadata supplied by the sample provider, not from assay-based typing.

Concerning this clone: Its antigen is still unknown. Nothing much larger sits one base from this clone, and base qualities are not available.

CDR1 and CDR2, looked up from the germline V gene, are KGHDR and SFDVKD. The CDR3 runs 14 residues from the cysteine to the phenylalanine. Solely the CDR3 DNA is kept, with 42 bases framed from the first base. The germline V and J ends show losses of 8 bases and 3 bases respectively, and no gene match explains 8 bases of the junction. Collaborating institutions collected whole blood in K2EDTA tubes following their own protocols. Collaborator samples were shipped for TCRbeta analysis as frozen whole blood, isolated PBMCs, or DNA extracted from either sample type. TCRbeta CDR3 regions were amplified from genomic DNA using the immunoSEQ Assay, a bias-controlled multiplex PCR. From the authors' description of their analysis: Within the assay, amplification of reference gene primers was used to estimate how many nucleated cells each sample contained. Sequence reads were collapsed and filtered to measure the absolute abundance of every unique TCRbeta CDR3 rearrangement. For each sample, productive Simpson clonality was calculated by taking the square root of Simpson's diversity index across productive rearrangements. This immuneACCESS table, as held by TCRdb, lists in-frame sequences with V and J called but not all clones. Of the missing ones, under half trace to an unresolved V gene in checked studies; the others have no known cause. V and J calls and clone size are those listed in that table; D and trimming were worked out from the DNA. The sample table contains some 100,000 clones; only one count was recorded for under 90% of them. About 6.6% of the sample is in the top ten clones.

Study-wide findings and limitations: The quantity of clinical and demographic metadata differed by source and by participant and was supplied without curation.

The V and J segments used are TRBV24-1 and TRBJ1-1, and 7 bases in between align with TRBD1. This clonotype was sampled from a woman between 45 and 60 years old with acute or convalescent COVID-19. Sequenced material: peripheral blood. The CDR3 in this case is CATKIDRDDTEAFF. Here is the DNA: TGTGCCACCAAAATAGACAGGGATGACACTGAAGCTTTCTTT.